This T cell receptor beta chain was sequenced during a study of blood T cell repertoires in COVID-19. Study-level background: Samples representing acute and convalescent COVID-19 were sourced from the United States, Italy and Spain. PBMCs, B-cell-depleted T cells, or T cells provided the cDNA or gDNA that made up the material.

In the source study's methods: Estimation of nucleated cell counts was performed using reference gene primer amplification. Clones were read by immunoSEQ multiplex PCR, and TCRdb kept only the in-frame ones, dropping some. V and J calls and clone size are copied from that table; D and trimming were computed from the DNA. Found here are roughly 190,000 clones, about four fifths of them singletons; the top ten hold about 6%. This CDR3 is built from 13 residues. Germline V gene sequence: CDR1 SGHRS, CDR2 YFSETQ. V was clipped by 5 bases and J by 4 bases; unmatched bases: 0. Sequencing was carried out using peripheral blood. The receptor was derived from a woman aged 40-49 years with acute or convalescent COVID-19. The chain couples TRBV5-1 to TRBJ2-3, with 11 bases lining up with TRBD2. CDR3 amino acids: CASRLAGADTQYF. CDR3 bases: TGCGCCAGCAGACTAGCGGGGGCAGATACGCAGTATTTT.